This TCR beta chain stems from a study of shared clonotypes between healthy human individuals. TCRdb's copy holds only in-frame clones and misses some; the assay was immunoSEQ multiplex PCR. Here the sample spans under 1,900,000 clones, approximately 98.5% being singletons. Only one count was recorded for this clone. The germline V and J ends were trimmed by 8 bases and 1 base, with 14 bases remaining between them. Per the germline V gene, CDR1 is LNHDA and CDR2 is SQIVND (reference sequence). The CDR3 has 14 residues. The source of this sequence is a man aged 25-45 years in good health. Material: naive CD4+ T cells sorted from blood. Documented subset: CD45RA+ positively selected. The V gene is TRBV19, the J gene TRBJ1-2; no clear D. The CDR3 protein is CASSSGRNNYGYTF. CDR3 nucleotide sequence: TGTGCCAGTTCCTCCGGGAGAAATAACTATGGCTACACCTTC.